The 20 T cell receptor beta chains given below trace back to one sample, sequenced in a study of T cells in localized non-small cell lung cancer. Clones were read by immunoSEQ multiplex PCR, and TCRdb kept only the in-frame ones, dropping some. Of 28,000 or so clones detected, about 85% appear once; the ten largest clones hold approximately 9.7%. Here the sequenced sample was peripheral blood, taken before any cancer treatment. The receptor set was obtained from a man between 40 and 75 years old with stage III squamous cell lung carcinoma.

The chain carries TRBV6-5 and TRBJ2-1; D might be TRBD1 (6 bases). The CDR3 contains 14 residues. Germline CDR1 and CDR2: MNHEY and SVGAGI. The V and J ends lost 2 bases and 3 bases respectively, with 8 bases between them. The CDR3 DNA follows: TGTGCCAGCAGTTACGGGGACAACTACAATGAGCAGTTCTTC. Its protein product is CASSYGDNYNEQFF.

The chain uses TRBV5-1 and TRBJ1-6; 10 bases fit TRBD1. The CDR3 is 15 residues long. CDR1 is SGHRS and CDR2 is YFSETQ in the germline V gene. V was clipped by 3 bases and J by 6 bases; unmatched bases: 3. CDR3 amino acids: CASSYGQGVNSPLHF. The CDR3 nucleotides are TGCGCCAGCAGCTACGGACAGGGGGTTAATTCACCCCTCCACTTT. Together with reference TRBV5-1 and TRBJ1-6, the CDR3 gives the full variable domain: KAGVTQTPRYLIKTRGQQVTLSCSPISGHRSVSWYQQTPGQGLQFLFEYFSETQRNKGNFPGRFSGRQFSNSRSEMNVSTLELGDSALYLCASSYGQGVNSPLHFGNGTRLTVT.

V is TRBV28 and J is TRBJ1-2; D is possibly TRBD1 (5 bases). Trimming left V 5 bases short and J 2 bases short, with 9 bases between. The CDR3 consists of 13 residues. CDR1 and CDR2 from the germline V gene are MDHEN and SYDVKM. CDR3 sequence: CASSLTANYGYTF. CDR3 sequence (DNA): TGTGCCAGCAGTCTGACAGCAAACTATGGCTACACCTTC.

The chain links TRBV5-1 to TRBJ2-1, with a tentative D call TRBD1 (6 bases). The CDR3 is made up of 13 amino acids. V was cut by 7 bases and J by 5 bases, with 13 bases left in between. Germline V gene lookup returns CDR1 SGHRS and CDR2 YFSETQ. The chain's CDR3 is CASGPDSNNEQFF. The DNA for the CDR3 is TGCGCCAGCGGACCGGACAGTAACAATGAGCAGTTCTTC.

The CDR3 DNA reads TGTGCCAGCAGCTTAAAGTCCGGAGATGGCTACACCTTC. This encodes CASSLKSGDGYTF. This rearrangement joins TRBV13 to TRBJ1-2, with D unclear. This CDR3 spans 13 amino acids. V lost 2 bases to trimming and J lost 6 bases, with 10 bases between them. Germline CDR1 and CDR2: PRHDT and FYEKMQ (reference sequence).

V and J are TRBV5-6 and TRBJ2-7; D gene uncertain. The CDR3 covers 15 residues. The germline gives CDR1 SGHDT, CDR2 YYEEEE. Trimming cost V 0 bases and J 3 bases, with 13 bases left between them. The CDR3 DNA sequence: TGTGCCAGCAGCTTGGTAGGGCCAGGAGTCTACGAGCAGTACTTC. It encodes CASSLVGPGVYEQYF.

This rearrangement joins TRBV6-5 to TRBJ1-3; possibly TRBD1 for D (5 bases). V was pared by 0 bases and J by 2 bases, with 8 bases between. The CDR3 is made up of 15 amino acids. Germline assignment: CDR1 MNHEY and CDR2 SVGAGI. CDR3 sequence reads: CASSYSDITGNTIYF. Written as DNA, the CDR3 is TGTGCCAGCAGTTACTCGGACATCACTGGAAACACCATATATTTT.

The chain couples TRBV9 to TRBJ2-5; D is undetermined. With 0 bases removed from V and 0 bases from J, the gap between germline ends came to 9 bases. Germline V lookup: CDR1 SGDLS, CDR2 YYNGEE. This CDR3 contains 15 residues. CDR3 nucleotides: TGTGCCAGCAGCGTAGCGGCGATGTACCAAGAGACCCAGTACTTC. Translation: CASSVAAMYQETQYF.

This clone has more than one count but fewer than ten. The V gene is TRBV7-9, the J gene TRBJ1-6; no reliable D call. Trimming stripped 6 bases from V and 5 bases from J, with 11 bases between. This CDR3 has 14 amino acids. Germline CDR1 is SEHNR and CDR2 is FQNEAQ (reference sequence). CDR3 residues: CASSPGRDNSPLHF. The CDR3 DNA reads as TGTGCCAGCAGTCCAGGACGGGATAATTCACCCCTCCACTTT.

The genes are TRBV10-3 and TRBJ2-2; no firm D call. Germline values: CDR1 ENHRY, CDR2 SYGVKD. CDR3 length equals 11 residues. Trimming cost V 4 bases and J 4 bases, with 1 base left between them. The CDR3 DNA reads TGTGCCATCAGTGGCACCGGGGAGCTGTTTTTT. Translated, it gives CAISGTGELFF.

This clone came up once. The genes are TRBV5-1 and TRBJ2-3; 11 bases line up with TRBD2. V trimming: 0 bases; J trimming: 1 base; junction bases outside the gene matches: 1. Germline V gene lookup returns CDR1 SGHRS and CDR2 YFSETQ. This CDR3 is built from 16 residues. CDR3 sequence reads: CASSLAGLAGTDTQYF. CDR3 nucleotide sequence: TGCGCCAGCAGCTTGGCGGGACTAGCGGGCACAGATACGCAGTATTTT.

The chain recombines TRBV5-1 with TRBJ2-5; 10 bases are shared with TRBD1. Germline V gene lookup returns CDR1 SGHRS and CDR2 YFSETQ. Trimming at V came to 5 bases and at J to 4 bases, leaving 8 bases not matched to a gene. This CDR3 is built from 15 residues. The CDR3 sequence is CASRVGTGVRETQYF. CDR3 DNA sequence: TGCGCCAGCAGGGTCGGGACAGGGGTTCGAGAGACCCAGTACTTC.

This chain links TRBV9 with TRBJ2-1; 7 nucleotides agree with TRBD1. The V gene's germline CDR1 is SGDLS and CDR2 YYNGEE. The CDR3 contains 16 residues. With V trimmed by 4 bases and J by 1 base, 8 bases remained unmatched. The CDR3 sequence: CASSLEVGQSYNEQFF. For the CDR3, the DNA is TGTGCCAGCAGCTTAGAGGTGGGACAGTCCTACAATGAGCAGTTCTTC. Full variable domain (outside the CDR3, taken from reference TRBV9 and TRBJ2-1): DSGVTQTPKHLITATGQRVTLRCSPRSGDLSVYWYQQSLDQGLQFLIQYYNGEERAKGNILERFSAQQFPDLHSELNLSSLELGDSALYFCASSLEVGQSYNEQFFGPGTRLTVL.

V and J are TRBV28 and TRBJ2-5, with no clear D. Trimming stripped 3 bases from V and 4 bases from J, with 3 bases between. CDR3 length: 11 residues. Germline V CDR1 and CDR2: MDHEN, SYDVKM. This chain's CDR3 is CASSFSETQYF. Written as DNA, the CDR3 is TGTGCCAGCAGTTTCTCAGAGACCCAGTACTTC.

The rearrangement joins TRBV7-3 to TRBJ2-2; no clear D gene. CDR1 is SGHTA, CDR2 FQGTGA, per germline. V gave up 6 bases and J gave up 6 bases, with 11 bases separating them. The CDR3 is 13 amino acids. CDR3 loop: CASSSSPAGELFF. The CDR3 DNA reads as TGTGCCAGCAGTTCGAGCCCCGCCGGGGAGCTGTTTTTT.

This chain uses TRBV7-3 with TRBJ2-3; D unclear. This CDR3 has 16 residues. Between the trimmed V and J ends, which lost 0 bases and 0 bases, there was a span of 10 bases. Germline values: CDR1 SGHTA, CDR2 FQGTGA. CDR3 residues: CASSLTPTSSTDTQYF. The CDR3 bases are TGTGCCAGCAGCTTAACGCCGACTTCTAGCACAGATACGCAGTATTTT.

This clone is a singleton in its sample. The chain employs TRBV25-1 and TRBJ2-7; the D is unclear. The germline V gene encodes CDR1 MGHDK and CDR2 SYGVNS. This CDR3 is 13 amino acids long. The V end lost 7 bases, the J end lost 7 bases, and 17 bases lay between the germline ends. The CDR3 nucleotides are TGTGCCAGCAAACCAGGCAGTTTAAGGGAGCAGTACTTC. Amino acid sequence: CASKPGSLREQYF.

The chain couples TRBV19 to TRBJ1-2; D is ambiguous. CDR3 length: 13 amino acids. Trimming took 2 bases from V and 5 from J, leaving 9 bases between them. CDR1 is LNHDA and CDR2 is SQIVND in the germline V gene (reference sequence). In nucleotides, the CDR3 is TGTGCCAGTAGTATAATATACCCGTATGGCTACACCTTC. Encoded protein: CASSIIYPYGYTF.

The chain uses TRBV15 and TRBJ2-7, with D tentatively TRBD2 (5 bases). The V and J ends lost 1 base and 0 bases respectively, with 13 bases between them. Germline CDR1 LNHNV, CDR2 YYDKDF (reference sequence). CDR3 length: 16 residues. CDR3 DNA: TGTGCCACCAGCAGAGCCCAGCTAGGGAGCTCCTACGAGCAGTACTTC. Its translation is CATSRAQLGSSYEQYF.

The chain joins TRBV7-3 to TRBJ2-5; 7 nucleotides agree with TRBD2. V shed 5 bases, J shed 5 bases, and the junction held 11 bases outside the gene matches. Germline V lookup: CDR1 SGHTA, CDR2 FQGTGA. CDR3 length: 15 amino acids. The CDR3 DNA reads TGTGCCAGCAGCCGTGGGGGAGGGGAGGCGGAGACCCAGTACTTC. Translating it yields CASSRGGGEAETQYF.